Listed below are T cell receptor beta chains from one sample, sequenced in a study of control samples from healthy donors and cancer patients. Profiling relied on immunoSEQ multiplex PCR, and the TCRdb table lists in-frame clones only, not all of them. This table has 150,000 to 200,000 clones, just over 85% appearing once. The sample was blood. These receptors were collected from a man younger than 35 in good health. CDR3s include the opening cysteine and the closing phenylalanine or tryptophan. Each record gives: V gene, D gene, J gene, clone size, CDR3 DNA, CDR3 protein. D genes are given only for firm matches. Size is omitted from some rows. Given values are once, few, many or a class for expanded clones.

TRBV4-3	TRBD2	TRBJ2-1	.	TGCGCCAGCAGCCAAGATACGGGGCGGGGGGGCCGGTATGAGCAGTTCTTC	CASSQDTGRGGRYEQFF
TRBV5-1	.	TRBJ2-7	.	TGCGCCAGCAGCTTGGGTGGGGGCGAGCGCGAGCAGTACTTC	CASSLGGGEREQYF
TRBV7-9	.	TRBJ2-1	.	TGTGCCAGCAGCAACAGGGTCCGCTCCTACAATGAGCAGTTCTTC	CASSNRVRSYNEQFF
TRBV6-1	.	TRBJ1-5	few	TGTGCCAGCAGTGAAGCGCAGGGCAGGCAGCCCCAGCATTTT	CASSEAQGRQPQHF
TRBV4-2	TRBD2	TRBJ2-5	.	TGTGCCAGCAGTCTCGAGCGGGGGGCCCAAGAGACCCAGTACTTC	CASSLERGAQETQYF
TRBV12-3/TRBV12-4	.	TRBJ2-2	.	TGTGCCAGCAGTTTCATCACCGGGGAGCTGTTTTTT	CASSFITGELFF
TRBV13	TRBD1	TRBJ2-5	.	TGTGCCAGCAGCCACCCGACAGGGGCGGAGACCCAGTACTTC	CASSHPTGAETQYF
TRBV5-1	.	TRBJ2-7	.	TGCGCCAGCAGCTTGGCACAGGGTGGCTACGAGCAGTACTTC	CASSLAQGGYEQYF
TRBV24-1	TRBD2	TRBJ2-5	.	TGTGCCACCAGTGATCCCGGACTAGCGGGGCGGAGTGCAGAGACCCAGTACTTC	CATSDPGLAGRSAETQYF
TRBV6-2/TRBV6-3	.	TRBJ1-2	.	TGTGCCAGCAGCCCAGGGGCTCGCGGCTACACCTTC	CASSPGARGYTF
TRBV20-1	TRBD1	TRBJ1-6	.	TGCAGTGCTAGTACTGGTCTTATGTCGGACAGGGAAAATTCACCCCTCCACTTT	CSASTGLMSDRENSPLHF
TRBV7-6	TRBD1	TRBJ2-3	.	TGTGCCAGCAGCTCCCGGACAGGGCATAGCACAGATACGCAGTATTTT	CASSSRTGHSTDTQYF
TRBV3-1/TRBV3-2	TRBD2	TRBJ2-5	.	TGTGCCAGCAGCCAAGACTTCCAGCGGGGAGACCAAGAGACCCAGTACTTC	CASSQDFQRGDQETQYF
TRBV11-2	.	TRBJ2-3	.	TGTGCCAGCAGCCCCCGACGTACCTCTAGCACAGATACGCAGTATTTT	CASSPRRTSSTDTQYF
TRBV7-3	TRBD2	TRBJ2-1	.	TGTGCCAGCAGCTTTGGTGGGAGCGGGGGTTACAATGAGCAGTTCTTC	CASSFGGSGGYNEQFF
TRBV19	.	TRBJ1-5	.	TGTGCCAGTAGTCCCACCGGGAGTCTTCAGCCCCAGCATTTT	CASSPTGSLQPQHF
TRBV6-5	.	TRBJ1-1	.	TGTGCCAGCAGTTACTCGACGGGGAACACTGAAGCTTTCTTT	CASSYSTGNTEAFF
TRBV5-1	.	TRBJ1-4	.	TGCGCCAGCAGCTTGTCGGACCCCGATGAAAAACTGTTTTTT	CASSLSDPDEKLFF
TRBV19	.	TRBJ1-5	.	TGTGCCAGTAGTGCTCAGGGTAATCAGCCCCAGCATTTT	CASSAQGNQPQHF
TRBV28	.	TRBJ1-3	once	TGTGCCAGCAGTCAGGAGCCTCGAAACACCATATATTTT	CASSQEPRNTIYF
TRBV15	.	TRBJ2-1	.	TGTGCCACCAGCGACCGGGGGAGCTCCTACAATGAGCAGTTCTTC	CATSDRGSSYNEQFF
TRBV6-5	TRBD1	TRBJ2-7	once	TGTGCCAGCAGTTACTCGAACCGGGACAGGTTGGGCGAGCAGTACTTC	CASSYSNRDRLGEQYF
TRBV7-3	TRBD2	TRBJ2-3	.	TGTGCCAGCAGCTTAGGACCCAGCGGGGGGGCCACAGATACGCAGTATTTT	CASSLGPSGGATDTQYF
TRBV24-1	.	TRBJ2-5	.	TGTGCCACCGGTTCCCAAGAGACCCAGTACTTC	CATGSQETQYF
TRBV28	TRBD1	TRBJ1-5	.	TGTGCCAGTAAGGCCACCGGGACAGGGCTGGCACAGCCCCAGCATTTT	CASKATGTGLAQPQHF
TRBV30	.	TRBJ2-7	.	TGTGCCTGGGCTCGGGACACCGGGGGCGAGCAGTACTTC	CAWARDTGGEQYF
TRBV7-2	TRBD1	TRBJ1-2	.	TGTGCCAGCAGCGTACGGGGGGGACAGAACTATGGCTACACCTTC	CASSVRGGQNYGYTF
TRBV5-6	.	TRBJ1-1	.	TGTGCCAGCAGCTTACAGAATTACGAAGCTTTCTTT	CASSLQNYEAFF
TRBV7-6	.	TRBJ2-5	.	TGTGCCAGCAGCTTAGATTGGAGCCAAGAGACCCAGTACTTC	CASSLDWSQETQYF
TRBV7-9	.	TRBJ2-7	once	TGTGCCAGCAGCTACAATGACGGGACTCTCTACGAGCAGTACTTC	CASSYNDGTLYEQYF
TRBV3-1/TRBV3-2	.	TRBJ1-5	once	TGTGCCAACCAGGACAGAGAAATCTATAGCAATCAGCCCCAGCATTTT	CANQDREIYSNQPQHF
TRBV19	.	TRBJ2-1	.	TGTGCCAGTAGTATAGGGGGGGCGCAGGAGCAGTTCTTC	CASSIGGAQEQFF
TRBV6-6	.	TRBJ2-5	.	TGTGCCAGCAGTTACCATGCGGGGCAAGAGACCCAGTACTTC	CASSYHAGQETQYF
TRBV4-2	.	TRBJ2-1	.	TGTGCCAGCAGCCAATCTGGTCGGGATGAGCAGTTCTTC	CASSQSGRDEQFF
TRBV7-8	TRBD1	TRBJ1-1	.	TGTGCCAGCAGCTTATCGACAGGGGTGGTCACTGAAGCTTTCTTT	CASSLSTGVVTEAFF
TRBV18	.	TRBJ1-1	.	TGTGCCAGCTCACCACGTCTGGGTGGGAACACTGAAGCTTTCTTT	CASSPRLGGNTEAFF
TRBV7-2	.	TRBJ2-3	.	TGTGCCAGCAGTTTTAGCACAGATACGCAGTATTTT	CASSFSTDTQYF
TRBV11-1	.	TRBJ2-5	.	TGTGCCAGCAGCAGAGACGGTACAGGGGGGGCAGAGACCCAGTACTTC	CASSRDGTGGAETQYF
TRBV9	TRBD2	TRBJ2-3	once	TGTGCCAGCAGCCCCCTAGCGGGGGGGTTAGATACGCAGTATTTT	CASSPLAGGLDTQYF
TRBV5-8	.	TRBJ1-1	.	TGTGCCAGCAGCTTGGTGTTCACTGAAGCTTTCTTT	CASSLVFTEAFF
TRBV5-1	TRBD1	TRBJ1-4	.	TGCGCCAGCAGCTTGGACAGGGGGCATGAAAAACTGTTTTTT	CASSLDRGHEKLFF
TRBV5-8	.	TRBJ1-6	few	TGTGCCAGCAGCTTGGGCGCTTCACCCCTCCACTTT	CASSLGASPLHF
TRBV18	.	TRBJ1-5	.	TGTGCCAGCTCCGGTGACAGGAATCAGCCCCAGCATTTT	CASSGDRNQPQHF
TRBV19	.	TRBJ1-2	once	TGTGCCAGTAGTCCAGTGATTGGTTCTTTTTCCTATGGCTACACCTTC	CASSPVIGSFSYGYTF
TRBV28	.	TRBJ1-3	.	TGTGCCAGCAGATCTCGGGGAAACACCATATATTTT	CASRSRGNTIYF
TRBV12-5	.	TRBJ2-7	.	TGTGCTAGTGGTTTGGTTCACGGGCCTGGGGCCTACGAGCAGTACTTC	CASGLVHGPGAYEQYF
TRBV21-1	.	TRBJ2-7	.	TGTGCCAGCAGCAAAATGCAGGGTCAGACCTACGAGCAGTACTTC	CASSKMQGQTYEQYF